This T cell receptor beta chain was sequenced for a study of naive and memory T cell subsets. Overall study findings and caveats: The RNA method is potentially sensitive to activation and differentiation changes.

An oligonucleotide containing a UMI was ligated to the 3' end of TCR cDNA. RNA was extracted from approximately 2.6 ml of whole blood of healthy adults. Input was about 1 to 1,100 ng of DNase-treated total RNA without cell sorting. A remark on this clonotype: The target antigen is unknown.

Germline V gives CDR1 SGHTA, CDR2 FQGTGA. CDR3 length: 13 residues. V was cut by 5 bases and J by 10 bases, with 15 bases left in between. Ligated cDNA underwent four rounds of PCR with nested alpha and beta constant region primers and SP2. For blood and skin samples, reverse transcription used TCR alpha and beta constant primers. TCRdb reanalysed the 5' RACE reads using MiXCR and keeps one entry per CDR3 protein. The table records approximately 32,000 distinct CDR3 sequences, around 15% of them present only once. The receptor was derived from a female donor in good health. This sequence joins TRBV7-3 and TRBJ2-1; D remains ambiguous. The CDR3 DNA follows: TGTGCCAGCAGCCCGAACCCCCGGGTCGAGCAGTTCTTC. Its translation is CASSPNPRVEQFF.